This T cell receptor beta chain appears in the sequencing data of a study of PD-L1 blockade in urothelial cancer. In the study overall: Each participant's history included 0 to 3 prior chemotherapy regimens. Blood samples had a median of 141,255 T cells, roughly 83,000 unique TCRs, and clonality approximately 0.085.

Patients suffered from locally advanced or metastatic urothelial carcinoma. This clone was recorded only once. Only in-frame clones appear in the TCRdb table, and some are missing; sequencing was by immunoSEQ multiplex PCR. The sample lists about 45,000 clones, around nine tenths seen once, with roughly 14% in the top ten. The sequences come from PBMCs, collected around atezolizumab (anti-PD-L1) treatment. This TCR was recovered from a woman aged 55-70 years with urothelial cancer.

The DNA for the CDR3 is TGTGCCAGCAATCCGTCACCCTACCCCGACGAGCAGTACTTC. It codes for CASNPSPYPDEQYF. The V and J genes are TRBV2 and TRBJ2-7; D call uncertain. Germline lookup yields CDR1 SNHLY and CDR2 FYNNEI. There are 14 residues in the CDR3. V was shortened by 7 bases and J by 5 bases, with 18 bases between the two germline ends.